This TCR beta chain was captured in a study of T cells in Graves' hyperthyroidism and ophthalmopathy. This clonotype was counted at least ten times. The antigen is undetermined. V lost 7 bases to trimming and J lost 5 bases, with 14 bases between them. The germline gives CDR1 MNHEY, CDR2 SMNVEV (reference sequence). The CDR3 loop spans 14 amino acids. Amplification of TCR beta CDR3 regions used RNA as the template. TCR CDR3 regions were first amplified by RT-PCR with HTBI primers. TCRdb reprocessed the multiplex PCR reads with MiXCR, giving one entry per CDR3 protein. Of some 570,000 distinct CDR3 sequences in the sample, 14% were seen once. Those patients with uncontrolled infection, other autoimmune disease, pregnancy or lactation were excluded. Each diagnosis drew on symptoms, thyroxine, TRAb, thyroid ultrasound and orbital computed tomography findings. The authors obtained PBMCs from more than 9.5 ml of fresh peripheral blood.

Study-level findings and limits: Most clonotypes expanded in thyroid above 0.001 were likewise present in blood.

The chain links TRBV27 to TRBJ1-4, with D possibly matching TRBD1 (5 bases). Sequenced sample: blood. This sequence was found in a woman aged 18 to 35 with Graves' ophthalmopathy. In DNA form, the CDR3 reads TGTGCCAGCAAAGAATCTGGGGCGAATGAAAAACTGTTTTTT. Its protein product is CASKESGANEKLFF.